The sequence of this T cell receptor beta chain was determined in a study of OX40 agonist ivuxolimab in advanced cancers. Study details: From roughly 20 to 79 years was the age range, with a mean of 60 years, and around 84% were male. Antecedent anti-PD-1, anti-PD-L1 or anti-CTLA-4 therapy was permissible, with roughly 36% having received some. Of the patients, three showed partial responses, one with hepatocellular carcinoma and two with cutaneous melanoma.

TCRdb keeps only in-frame clones here, not all; method: immunoSEQ multiplex PCR. The data hold about 30,000 clones, with 70% to 85% observed a single time. Samples were taken at baseline and on day 1 of cycles 4 and 7. J was trimmed by 7 bases and V by 3 bases; bases with no gene match: 9. Germline loops: CDR1 SGHAT, CDR2 FQNNGV. There are 15 residues in the CDR3. The specimen comprised CD4+ or CD8+ T cells sorted from blood, sampled in a trial of the OX40 agonist ivuxolimab. This rearrangement joins TRBV11-2 to TRBJ2-3; TRBD2 agrees at 8 bases. The receptor's source is an adult with an advanced solid tumor such as melanoma, head and neck, liver or kidney cancer. The DNA of the CDR3 is TGTGCCAGCAGCTTCCTACTAGCGGAGACGAATACGCAGTATTTT. Translated: CASSFLLAETNTQYF.